This T cell receptor (beta chain) was captured in a study of blood T cell repertoires in COVID-19. The overall study: Samples taken during acute and convalescent COVID-19 were collected in the United States, Italy and Spain. The analysed material was cDNA or gDNA that came from T cells, B-cell-depleted T cells, or PBMCs.

Clones were sequenced by immunoSEQ multiplex PCR, and TCRdb holds only the in-frame ones, with some missing. This sample has some 270,000 clones; roughly 85% occur once, and the top ten carry 4.3%. The trim removed 2 bases at V and 4 bases at J, leaving 10 bases unmatched. This CDR3 has 16 residues. Germline V gives CDR1 KGHSH, CDR2 LQKENI. In terms of age and location, participants ranged from roughly 18 to 100 years and lived in around 22 US areas. Donors of Cohort 3 who recovered were those that had two negative PCRs, clearance, or symptom resolution. The clonotype comes from a woman in her twenties or thirties who had recovered from COVID-19. Sequencing was done on a sample of PBMCs or T cells enriched from blood (not recorded which). This chain connects TRBV18 to TRBJ1-2; 7 bases agree with TRBD1. The CDR3: CASSPSTGAIPYGYTF. CDR3 sequence (DNA): TGTGCCAGCTCACCAAGTACAGGGGCGATACCCTATGGCTACACCTTC.